The 17 T cell receptor beta chains below all came from one sample that was sequenced in a study of siplizumab effects on memory and regulatory T cells. Some clones are missing from TCRdb's copy, which holds only in-frame ones; the method was immunoSEQ multiplex PCR. The repertoire holds about 50,000 clones, with around 98% as singletons. Sequencing used naive CD8+ T cells sorted from blood. The receptors were sampled from a human donor in good health.

This chain links TRBV6-5 with TRBJ2-5; D possibly corresponds to TRBD1 (5 bases). V was shortened by 5 bases and J by 2 bases, with 12 bases between the two germline ends. The CDR3 covers 14 residues. The germline V gene has CDR1 MNHEY and CDR2 SVGAGI. This CDR3 is CASSLKAGQETQYF. CDR3 nucleotide sequence: TGTGCCAGCAGTCTCAAGGCAGGGCAAGAGACCCAGTACTTC.

The CDR3 nucleotides are TGTGCCAGTAGTATAGAAGCTCGAAGGGTAGATACGCAGTATTTT. Translated: CASSIEARRVDTQYF. The V gene is TRBV19, the J gene TRBJ2-3; D ambiguous. The CDR3 covers 15 residues. Trimming took 0 bases from V and 5 from J, leaving 12 bases between them. Germline lookup yields CDR1 LNHDA and CDR2 SQIVND (reference sequence).

In this sample, this clone turned up once. The chain joins TRBV9 to TRBJ1-5, with a possible D match to TRBD1 (5 bases). V lost 2 bases to trimming and J lost 4 bases, with 13 bases between them. The CDR3 runs to 15 residues. From germline, CDR1 is SGDLS and CDR2 YYNGEE. The CDR3 reads CASSVSGGLNQPQHF. The CDR3 bases are TGTGCCAGCAGCGTCTCGGGGGGGTTAAATCAGCCCCAGCATTTT.

J is TRBJ1-1 and V is TRBV9; D ambiguous. Trimming removed 4 bases from V and 6 bases from J, with 22 bases in between. Germline V gives CDR1 SGDLS, CDR2 YYNGEE. This CDR3 has 16 residues. The CDR3 sequence is CASSQDGDWADPEAFF. Here the CDR3 DNA reads TGTGCCAGCAGCCAAGATGGGGATTGGGCTGACCCTGAAGCTTTCTTT.

CDR3 sequence reads: CASSLADSVLYEQYF. CDR3 bases: TGTGCCAGCAGCTTAGCAGACAGTGTTTTATACGAGCAGTACTTC. The gene calls are TRBV11-2 and TRBJ2-7; the D gene is possibly TRBD1 (5 bases). Trimming cost V 1 base and J 4 bases, with 14 bases left between them. Germline V lookup: CDR1 SGHAT, CDR2 FQNNGV. The CDR3 spans 15 residues.

The chain uses TRBV30 and TRBJ2-7; D is possibly TRBD2 (7 bases). Trimming stripped 5 bases from V and 5 bases from J, with 10 bases between. CDR1 and CDR2 from the germline V gene are GTSNPN and SVGIG (reference sequence). There are 11 residues in the CDR3. The CDR3 is CAWGGGDEQYF. The CDR3 nucleotides are TGTGCCTGGGGAGGGGGGGACGAGCAGTACTTC.

The chain employs TRBV4-2 and TRBJ1-2; D is possibly TRBD1 (6 bases). Germline CDR1 LGHNA, CDR2 YNFKEQ. The CDR3 totals 13 residues. V lost 5 bases and J 4 bases, leaving 11 bases between the germline ends. CDR3 loop: CASSLGQLYGYTF. CDR3 sequence (DNA): TGTGCCAGCAGCTTAGGACAGCTCTATGGCTACACCTTC.

The chain recombines TRBV9 with TRBJ2-1; 12 bases fit TRBD2. The CDR3 runs 15 residues. Germline trimming cut 3 bases from V and 5 bases from J; bases unmatched to any gene: 3. Germline V lookup: CDR1 SGDLS, CDR2 YYNGEE. The CDR3 nucleotides are TGTGCCAGCAGCGCTAGCGGGAGGGGTAACAATGAGCAGTTCTTC. Protein: CASSASGRGNNEQFF.

This chain joins TRBV6-5 and TRBJ2-2; D may be TRBD1 (6 bases). The CDR3 runs to 13 residues. Germline CDR1 MNHEY, CDR2 SVGAGI. The V and J ends lost 2 bases and 7 bases respectively, with 8 bases between them. The CDR3: CASSYHRDGELFF. The CDR3 nucleotides are TGTGCCAGCAGTTACCACAGGGACGGGGAGCTGTTTTTT.

The chain joins TRBV7-3 to TRBJ2-3; possible D gene TRBD2, 5 bases. This CDR3 is 14 amino acids long. Germline CDR1 SGHTA, CDR2 FQGTGA. V lost 5 bases and J lost 1, with 10 bases in between. CDR3 amino acids: CASSAGQGTDTQYF. In DNA, the CDR3 is TGTGCCAGCAGCGCGGGCCAGGGCACAGATACGCAGTATTTT.

The chain couples TRBV7-9 to TRBJ1-1; D is uncertain. Germline CDR1 and CDR2: SEHNR and FQNEAQ (reference sequence). The CDR3 is made up of 14 amino acids. Deletions cut 2 bases from V and 2 bases from J, with 9 bases between. CDR3 amino acids: CASSLRADNTEAFF. DNA for the CDR3: TGTGCCAGCAGCTTACGGGCGGATAACACTGAAGCTTTCTTT.

V gene TRBV25-1 combines with J gene TRBJ2-7; 8 bases align to TRBD2. The CDR3 spans 11 residues. Germline trimming cut 4 bases from V and 7 bases from J; bases unmatched to any gene: 0. Germline values: CDR1 MGHDK, CDR2 SYGVNS. Written as DNA, the CDR3 is TGTGCCAGCAGTGCGGGGGGGGAGCAGTACTTC. Its translation is CASSAGGEQYF.

The chain uses TRBV19 and TRBJ1-4; 7 nucleotides align to TRBD1. The CDR3 totals 14 residues. Losses at the gene ends were 10 bases for V and 6 bases for J; bases not matched to a gene: 11. The V gene's germline CDR1 is LNHDA and CDR2 SQIVND (reference sequence). CDR3 in DNA: TGTGCCACCTCCCCCAACAGGGGAGATGAAAAACTGTTTTTT. Protein product: CATSPNRGDEKLFF.

The gene calls are TRBV25-1 and TRBJ2-2; 7 bases line up with TRBD1. The junction had 8 bases not matched to a gene; V was cut back by 4 bases and J by 6 bases. This CDR3 comprises 15 residues. In germline, CDR1 is MGHDK, CDR2 SYGVNS. The CDR3, as DNA: TGTGCCAGCAGTGTTGGTGTAGGGGGCCCCGGGGAGCTGTTTTTT. The encoded protein is CASSVGVGGPGELFF.

The chain has TRBV28 and TRBJ2-4; D perhaps matches TRBD1 (6 bases). Germline-derived CDR1 and CDR2 are MDHEN and SYDVKM. The CDR3 runs 15 residues. Trimming removed 2 bases at V and 1 base at J, with 9 bases between. Here the CDR3 reads CASSLTGLAKNIQYF. The CDR3 coding sequence is TGTGCCAGCAGTTTAACAGGGCTGGCCAAAAACATTCAGTACTTC.

The chain recombines TRBV7-8 with TRBJ2-7; D might be TRBD1 or TRBD2, each matching 5 bases. Trimming removed 1 base at V and 2 bases at J, with 6 bases between. The germline CDR1 and CDR2 sequences are SGHVS and FQNEAQ. The CDR3 covers 13 residues. CDR3 sequence (DNA): TGTGCCAGCAGCTTAGGGGGGACCTACGAGCAGTACTTC. It translates to CASSLGGTYEQYF.

The CDR3 loop is CASSQTGNTGELFF. For the CDR3, the DNA is TGCGCCAGCAGCCAAACAGGGAACACCGGGGAGCTGTTTTTT. The chain combines TRBV4-1 with TRBJ2-2, with D perhaps TRBD1 (5 bases). With 2 bases removed from V and 1 base from J, the gap between germline ends came to 5 bases. This CDR3 has 14 amino acids. Per the germline V gene, CDR1 is MGHRA and CDR2 is YSYEKL.